This entry lists 27 T cell receptor beta chains sequenced from one sample in a study of cytomegalovirus exposure and HLA in healthy donors. The PCR ran on 60 Vbeta and 13 Jbeta primers. Sequencing was performed with immunoSEQ multiplex PCR; in TCRdb, only in-frame clones are kept and a portion is missing. The sample records under 150,000 clones, 79% being singletons. Sequenced sample: PBMCs. The receptors were sampled from a young man in good health and CMV-seronegative.

This clone has only one observation. The V gene is TRBV11-3, the J gene TRBJ2-1; D uncertain. Trimming removed 0 bases at V and 4 bases at J, with 10 bases between. The germline gives CDR1 SGHNT, CDR2 YENEEA. The CDR3 covers 15 residues. This CDR3 is CASSLDLGRYNEQFF. The CDR3 coding sequence is TGTGCCAGCAGCTTAGATCTAGGCAGATACAATGAGCAGTTCTTC.

The chain is built from TRBV9 and TRBJ1-3; unclear D gene. Looked up from germline, CDR1 is SGDLS and CDR2 is YYNGEE. The CDR3 runs 17 residues. Trimming took off 0 bases at V and 2 bases at J, with 15 bases between the two ends. The CDR3 bases are TGTGCCAGCAGCGTAGTAGAAACTGGAGGGACTGGAAACACCATATATTTT. Amino acids: CASSVVETGGTGNTIYF.

With respect to this clone: Other DNA sequences in this specimen translate into the identical CDR3. The rearrangement links TRBV5-4 to TRBJ1-2, with D maybe TRBD1 (5 bases). The V end lost 4 bases, the J end lost 11 bases, and 24 bases lay between the germline ends. Germline CDR1 SGHNT, CDR2 YYREEE (reference sequence). The CDR3 has 15 residues. The CDR3 region has the DNA TGTGCCAGCAGCCCAGGGATAGTCTTTTTCGGTGGTTACACCTTC. It encodes CASSPGIVFFGGYTF.

The chain carries TRBV7-9 and TRBJ2-1, with TRBD1 identical over 8 bases. CDR3 length: 16 amino acids. Germline loops: CDR1 SEHNR, CDR2 FQNEAQ (reference sequence). V trimming: 5 bases; J trimming: 1 base; junction bases outside the gene matches: 7. CDR3 protein: CASSTNRGRSYNEQFF. Written as DNA, the CDR3 is TGTGCCAGCAGCACGAACAGGGGGAGGTCCTACAATGAGCAGTTCTTC.

This chain uses TRBV6-5 with TRBJ2-2; 11 nucleotides align to TRBD1. CDR3 length: 15 residues. The germline CDR1 and CDR2 sequences are MNHEY and SVGAGI. V shed 7 bases and J 3 bases; nucleotides not matched to a gene: 4. CDR3 amino acids: CASTRTGGYTGELFF. The CDR3 nucleotides are TGTGCCAGCACCCGGACAGGGGGCTACACCGGGGAGCTGTTTTTT.

The J gene is TRBJ1-4, the V gene TRBV4-1; no firm D call. Germline V gene data show CDR1 as MGHRA and CDR2 as YSYEKL. CDR3 length: 14 residues. V lost 3 bases, J lost 6 bases, and 11 bases lay in between. CDR3 in DNA: TGCGCCAGCAGCCAGGGCGGGTCCGATGAAAAACTGTTTTTT. It specifies CASSQGGSDEKLFF.

This sequence joins TRBV25-1 and TRBJ2-5; 9 nucleotides line up with TRBD2. The CDR3 contains 16 residues. V gave up 8 bases and J gave up 5 bases; unmatched junction bases: 15. Germline values: CDR1 MGHDK, CDR2 SYGVNS. The CDR3 nucleotides are TGTGCCAGCTTCGGGGGTAGCGGGGGTCGTGGGGAGACCCAGTACTTC. Translating it yields CASFGGSGGRGETQYF.

This clone occurred once. DNA of the CDR3: TGCGCCAGCAGCCCCACCCAGGGAATCCAAGAGACCCAGTACTTC. It translates to CASSPTQGIQETQYF. V gene TRBV4-3 combines with J gene TRBJ2-5, with D possibly being TRBD1 (5 bases). Per germline, CDR1 LGHNA and CDR2 YSLEER. With 4 bases removed from V and 1 base from J, the gap between germline ends came to 13 bases. The CDR3 runs to 15 residues.

The chain employs TRBV7-9 and TRBJ1-1; the D gene is possibly TRBD1 (6 bases). Trimming cost V 4 bases and J 8 bases, with 14 bases left between them. The CDR3 totals 13 residues. Germline CDR1 SEHNR, CDR2 FQNEAQ (reference sequence). The CDR3 region is CASSSQDGTEAFF. CDR3 DNA sequence: TGTGCCAGCAGCTCCCAGGACGGGACAGAAGCTTTCTTT.

V is TRBV7-3 and J is TRBJ1-1; the D is unclear. The CDR3 is made up of 14 amino acids. CDR1 is SGHTA and CDR2 is FQGTGA in the germline V gene. Deletions cut 2 bases from V and 2 bases from J, with 9 bases between. CDR3 sequence reads: CASSLRGRNTEAFF. In DNA form, the CDR3 reads TGTGCCAGCAGCTTACGAGGGCGAAACACTGAAGCTTTCTTT.

This clone was recorded a few times. The J gene is TRBJ1-1, the V gene TRBV5-5; D is unresolved. Deletions cut 3 bases from V and 1 base from J, with 13 bases between. Germline V lookup: CDR1 SGHKS, CDR2 YYEKEE (reference sequence). The CDR3 totals 15 residues. The CDR3 DNA reads TGTGCCAGCAGCTCGATGACCGGGAAGAACACTGAAGCTTTCTTT. Encoded protein: CASSSMTGKNTEAFF. Together with reference TRBV5-5 and TRBJ1-1, the CDR3 gives the full variable domain: DAGVTQSPTHLIKTRGQQVTLRCSPISGHKSVSWYQQVLGQGPQFIFQYYEKEERGRGNFPDRFSARQFPNYSSELNVNALLLGDSALYLCASSSMTGKNTEAFFGQGTRLTVV.

V and J are TRBV5-6 and TRBJ1-2, with 7 bases that match TRBD1. The CDR3 length is 15 residues. CDR1 is SGHDT, CDR2 YYEEEE, per germline. Trimming removed 3 bases from V and 8 bases from J; junction bases left unmatched: 13. CDR3 protein: CASSSPGQRTGGYTF. The CDR3 DNA reads TGTGCCAGCAGCTCTCCGGGACAGAGGACCGGGGGCTACACCTTC.

This chain uses TRBV7-9 with TRBJ1-1; D ambiguous. This CDR3 spans 15 amino acids. The V end was cut by 2 bases, the J end by 1 base, with 11 bases between. Germline V lookup: CDR1 SEHNR, CDR2 FQNEAQ (reference sequence). The CDR3 is CASSLLRGTNTEAFF. The CDR3 DNA follows: TGTGCCAGCAGCTTATTGCGGGGAACGAACACTGAAGCTTTCTTT.

The chain carries TRBV18 and TRBJ1-6, with 10 nucleotides matching TRBD1. Germline lookup yields CDR1 KGHSH and CDR2 LQKENI. CDR3 length: 19 residues. After removal of 3 bases from V and 0 bases from J, the junction contained 8 bases not matched to a gene. DNA of the CDR3: TGTGCCAGCTCACCCGAGACAGGGGGCGTATTCTCCTATAATTCACCCCTCCACTTT. Protein sequence: CASSPETGGVFSYNSPLHF.

In the case of this clone: It is likely a read error, because the conserved phenylalanine at the end of the CDR3 is missing. The CDR3 DNA sequence: TGTGCCAGCATGGTCGGGACAGGGTTGAACACTGAAGCTTTCCTT. Amino acids: CASMVGTGLNTEAFL. This chain links TRBV25-1 with TRBJ1-1; 9 nucleotides agree with TRBD1. Germline V lookup: CDR1 MGHDK, CDR2 SYGVNS. V was pared by 7 bases and J by 0 bases, with 6 bases of the junction left unmatched. The CDR3 is made up of 15 amino acids.

The chain joins TRBV5-1 to TRBJ2-1, with 10 bases fitting TRBD1. After removal of 3 bases from V and 6 bases from J, the junction contained 6 bases not matched to a gene. The germline CDR1 and CDR2 sequences are SGHRS and YFSETQ. There are 15 residues in the CDR3. The CDR3, as DNA: TGCGCCAGCAGCTCACCGGGACAGGGGCTCAATGAGCAGTTCTTC. Translating gives CASSSPGQGLNEQFF.

This clone was seen only once. The chain links TRBV7-6 to TRBJ1-3; 7 nucleotides align to TRBD1. This CDR3 is built from 14 residues. With 6 bases clipped from V and 0 bases from J, the junction kept 2 bases outside the gene matches. In germline, CDR1 is SGHVS, CDR2 FNYEAQ. Here the CDR3 reads CASRPGGSGNTIYF. CDR3 bases: TGTGCCAGCAGGCCAGGGGGCTCTGGAAACACCATATATTTT.

The chain carries TRBV2 and TRBJ1-6; 9 bases match TRBD1. Germline V gene data show CDR1 as SNHLY and CDR2 as FYNNEI. V lost 5 bases, J lost 8 bases, and 1 base stayed unmatched. This CDR3 contains 13 residues. CDR3 coding DNA: TGTGCCAGCAGTACAGGGGGCGATTCACCCCTCCACTTT. It encodes CASSTGGDSPLHF.

The chain joins TRBV18 to TRBJ1-1, with 7 bases identical to TRBD1. The CDR3 has 14 amino acids. Per the germline V gene, CDR1 is KGHSH and CDR2 is LQKENI. V lost 4 bases and J lost 4; bases outside the gene matches: 6. CDR3 nucleotide sequence: TGTGCCAGCTCACGGAGGGACAGCTCCACTGAAGCTTTCTTT. Translated: CASSRRDSSTEAFF.

This chain joins TRBV19 and TRBJ1-2; D gene ambiguous. Germline values: CDR1 LNHDA, CDR2 SQIVND (reference sequence). Trimming cost V 5 bases and J 6 bases, with 10 bases left between them. The length of the CDR3 is 12 residues. The CDR3 reads CASSPRRNGYTF. CDR3 nucleotide sequence: TGTGCCAGTAGTCCCCGCAGGAATGGCTACACCTTC.

This rearrangement joins TRBV7-2 to TRBJ2-7, with unresolved D. Germline values: CDR1 SGHTA, CDR2 FQGNSA. V lost 4 bases, J lost 4 bases, and 8 bases lay in between. The CDR3 contains 12 residues. CDR3 sequence reads: CASSSNRYEQYF. As DNA, the CDR3 is TGTGCCAGCAGCTCCAACCGGTACGAGCAGTACTTC.

This rearrangement joins TRBV2 to TRBJ2-1, with 12 bases fitting TRBD1. The CDR3 covers 13 residues. Germline-derived CDR1 and CDR2 are SNHLY and FYNNEI. The J segment lost 8 bases and the V segment lost 11 bases, leaving 7 bases of the junction unmatched. DNA for the CDR3: TGTGCCGGGGACAGGGGGCCCTTCGATGAGCAGTTCTTC. It is translated as CAGDRGPFDEQFF.

This chain links TRBV5-1 with TRBJ1-1; no clear D gene. CDR1 and CDR2 from the germline V gene are SGHRS and YFSETQ. The CDR3 is made up of 14 amino acids. Trimming pared 4 bases from V and 6 bases from J, leaving 16 bases between. The chain's CDR3 is CASSKGRDFSEAFF. The CDR3 DNA follows: TGCGCCAGCAGCAAGGGCCGGGATTTCTCTGAAGCTTTCTTT. The variable domain in full, completed from reference TRBV5-1 and TRBJ1-1, reads KAGVTQTPRYLIKTRGQQVTLSCSPISGHRSVSWYQQTPGQGLQFLFEYFSETQRNKGNFPGRFSGRQFSNSRSEMNVSTLELGDSALYLCASSKGRDFSEAFFGQGTRLTVV.

The chain uses TRBV9 and TRBJ1-1, with D tentatively TRBD1 (5 bases). Germline V gene data show CDR1 as SGDLS and CDR2 as YYNGEE. The CDR3 length is 15 residues. V lost 4 bases to trimming and J lost 0 bases, with 13 bases between them. In DNA form, the CDR3 reads TGTGCCAGCAGCCCAACCCTGACAGTGAACACTGAAGCTTTCTTT. This sequence encodes CASSPTLTVNTEAFF.

This chain uses TRBV10-3 with TRBJ2-5; TRBD1 is a possible D gene (5 bases). The tail of the sequence fits TRBJ2-7 better, so the J call may be wrong. The CDR3 covers 11 residues. Looked up from germline, CDR1 is ENHRY and CDR2 is SYGVKD. The CDR3 DNA reads TGTGCCATCAGTACAGGTTACGAGCAGTACTTC. It yields the protein CAISTGYEQYF.

J is TRBJ1-3 and V is TRBV7-6, with 9 bases aligning to TRBD1. Germline V CDR1 and CDR2: SGHVS, FNYEAQ. This CDR3 has 14 amino acids. V shed 11 bases and J 4 bases; nucleotides not matched to a gene: 9. CDR3 sequence: CAVTQGAVGNTIYF. In DNA, the CDR3 is TGTGCCGTGACACAGGGGGCTGTCGGAAACACCATATATTTT.

The count of this clone is one. The chain is built from TRBV4-1 and TRBJ2-2, with 11 bases that match TRBD1. The CDR3 has 16 residues. CDR1 is MGHRA, CDR2 YSYEKL, per germline. J was trimmed by 3 bases and V by 3 bases; bases with no gene match: 3. The CDR3 here is CASSHGQGAYTGELFF. The CDR3 nucleotides are TGCGCCAGCAGCCATGGACAGGGGGCGTACACCGGGGAGCTGTTTTTT.